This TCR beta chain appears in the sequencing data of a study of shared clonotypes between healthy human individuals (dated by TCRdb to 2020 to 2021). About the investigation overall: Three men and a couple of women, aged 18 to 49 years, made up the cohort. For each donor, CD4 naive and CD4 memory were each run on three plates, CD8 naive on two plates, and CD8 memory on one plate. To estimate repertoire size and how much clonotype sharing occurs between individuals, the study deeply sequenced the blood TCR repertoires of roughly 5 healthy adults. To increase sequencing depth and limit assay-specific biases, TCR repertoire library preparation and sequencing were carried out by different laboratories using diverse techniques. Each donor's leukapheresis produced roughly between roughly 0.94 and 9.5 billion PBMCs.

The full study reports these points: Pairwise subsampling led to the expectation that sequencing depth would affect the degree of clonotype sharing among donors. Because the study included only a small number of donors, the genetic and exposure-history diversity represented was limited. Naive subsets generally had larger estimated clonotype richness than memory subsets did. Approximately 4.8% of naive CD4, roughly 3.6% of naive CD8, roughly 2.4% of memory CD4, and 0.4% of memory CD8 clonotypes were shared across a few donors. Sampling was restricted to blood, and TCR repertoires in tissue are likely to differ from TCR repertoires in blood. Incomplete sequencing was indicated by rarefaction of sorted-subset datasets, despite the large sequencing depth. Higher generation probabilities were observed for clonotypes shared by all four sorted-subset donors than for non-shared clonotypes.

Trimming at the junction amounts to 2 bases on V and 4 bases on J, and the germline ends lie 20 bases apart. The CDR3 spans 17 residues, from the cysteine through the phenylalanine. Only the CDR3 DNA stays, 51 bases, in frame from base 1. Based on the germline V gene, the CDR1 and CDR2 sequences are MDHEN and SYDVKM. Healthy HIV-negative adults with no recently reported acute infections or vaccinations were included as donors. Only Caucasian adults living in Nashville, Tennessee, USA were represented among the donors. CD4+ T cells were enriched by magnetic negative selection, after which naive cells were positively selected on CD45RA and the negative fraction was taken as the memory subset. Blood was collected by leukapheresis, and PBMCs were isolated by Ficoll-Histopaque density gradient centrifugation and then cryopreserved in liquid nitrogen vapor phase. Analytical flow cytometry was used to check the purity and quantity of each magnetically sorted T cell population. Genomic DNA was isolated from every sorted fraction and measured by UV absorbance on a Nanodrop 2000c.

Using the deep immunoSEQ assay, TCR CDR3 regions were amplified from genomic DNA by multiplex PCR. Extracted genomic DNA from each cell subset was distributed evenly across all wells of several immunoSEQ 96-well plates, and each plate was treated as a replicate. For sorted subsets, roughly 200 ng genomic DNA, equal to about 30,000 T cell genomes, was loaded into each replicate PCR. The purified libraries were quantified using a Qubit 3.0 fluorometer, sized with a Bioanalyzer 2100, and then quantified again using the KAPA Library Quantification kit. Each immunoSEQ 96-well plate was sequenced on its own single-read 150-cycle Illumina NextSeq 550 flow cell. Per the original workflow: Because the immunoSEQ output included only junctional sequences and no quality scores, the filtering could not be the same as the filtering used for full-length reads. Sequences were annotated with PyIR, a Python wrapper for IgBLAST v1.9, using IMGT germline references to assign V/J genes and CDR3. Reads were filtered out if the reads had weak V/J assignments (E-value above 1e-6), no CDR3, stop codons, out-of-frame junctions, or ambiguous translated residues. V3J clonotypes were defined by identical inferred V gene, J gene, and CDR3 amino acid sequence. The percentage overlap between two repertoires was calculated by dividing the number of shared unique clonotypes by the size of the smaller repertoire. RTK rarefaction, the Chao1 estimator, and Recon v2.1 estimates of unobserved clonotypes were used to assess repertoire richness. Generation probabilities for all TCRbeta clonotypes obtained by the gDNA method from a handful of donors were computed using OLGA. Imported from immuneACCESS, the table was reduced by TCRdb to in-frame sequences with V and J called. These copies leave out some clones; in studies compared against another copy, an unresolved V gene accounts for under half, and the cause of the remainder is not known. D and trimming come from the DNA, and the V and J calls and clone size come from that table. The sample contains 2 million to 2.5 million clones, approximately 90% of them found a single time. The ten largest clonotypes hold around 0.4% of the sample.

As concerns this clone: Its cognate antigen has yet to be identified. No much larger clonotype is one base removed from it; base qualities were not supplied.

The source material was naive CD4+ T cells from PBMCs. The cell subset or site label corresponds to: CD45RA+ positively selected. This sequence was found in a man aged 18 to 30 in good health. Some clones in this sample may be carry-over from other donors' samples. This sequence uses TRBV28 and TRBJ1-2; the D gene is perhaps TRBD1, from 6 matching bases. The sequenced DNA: TGTGCCAGCAGTTTACCCTCAAGTGGGGGGCTGGCCTATGGCTACACCTTC. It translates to CASSLPSSGGLAYGYTF.